The clone carrying this T cell receptor beta chain was observed at least ten times. Germline CDR1 and CDR2: DFQATT and SNEGSKA (reference sequence). The V segment lost 3 bases and the J segment 12 bases; nucleotides outside the gene matches: 14. CDR3 length equals 14 residues. The data stem from a study of T cells in Graves' hyperthyroidism and ophthalmopathy. Amplified TCR beta CDR3 regions derived from RNA transcripts. The HTBI set primed first-round TCR CDR3 RT-PCR. One entry per CDR3 protein results from TCRdb running MiXCR on the multiplex PCR reads. The data show some 550,000 distinct CDR3 sequences, roughly 16% seen once.

The receptor was derived from a woman in her thirties or forties with Graves' ophthalmopathy. The specimen sequenced was blood. V usage is TRBV20-1 and J usage is TRBJ2-1; 7 nucleotides line up with TRBD2. The CDR3 bases are TGCAGTGCTAGTTACGGACTAGTGATAGGAAGGCAGTTCTTC. It translates to CSASYGLVIGRQFF.